The next 18 T cell receptor beta chains were all read from a single sample in a study of blood T cells in healthy people across ages. Through a sample-barcoded 5' primer and a J-beta primer mix, a second PCR was run for roughly 7 to 11 cycles. One entry per CDR3 protein results from TCRdb running MiXCR on the 5' RACE reads. The sample has some 940,000 distinct CDR3 sequences; 29% are singletons. These same data were also listed under a study on T cells of mothers and their children.

Sequencing used blood. These receptors were collected from a woman aged 40 to 50 in good health.

The table lists this clonotype with a few counts. J is TRBJ2-1 and V is TRBV7-2; 11 bases align to TRBD2. The CDR3 consists of 16 residues. Germline trimming cut 1 base from V and 6 bases from J; bases unmatched to any gene: 5. The germline V gene has CDR1 SGHTA and CDR2 FQGNSA. The CDR3 region is CASSLGLAGGSNEQFF. DNA for the CDR3: TGTGCCAGCAGCTTAGGCCTAGCGGGGGGTAGCAATGAGCAGTTCTTC.

The J gene is TRBJ2-1, the V gene TRBV12-3 or TRBV12-4, with a tentative D call TRBD1 (6 bases). The V end was cut by 6 bases, the J end by 10 bases, with 13 bases between. The CDR3 runs to 12 residues. The CDR3 region is CASRFGTYEQFF. The CDR3 nucleotides are TGTGCCAGCAGATTTGGGACATACGAGCAGTTCTTC.

The chain recombines TRBV7-2 with TRBJ2-2; D gene uncertain. Per the germline V gene, CDR1 is SGHTA and CDR2 is FQGNSA. V lost 1 base and J lost 8, with 11 bases in between. The CDR3 is made up of 14 amino acids. The CDR3 coding sequence is TGTGCCAGCAGCTTAGTCATATTTCCGGGGGAGCTGTTTTTT. It is translated as CASSLVIFPGELFF.

In this sample, this clonotype turned up a few times. The chain combines TRBV7-2 with TRBJ1-5; D is perhaps TRBD1 (6 bases). Germline V CDR1 and CDR2: SGHTA, FQGNSA. There are 15 residues in the CDR3. V dropped 4 bases and J dropped 3 bases, with 13 bases sitting between them. The DNA of the CDR3 is TGTGCCAGCAGCTCCGAACAGGGATCCAATCAGCCCCAGCATTTT. Its translation is CASSSEQGSNQPQHF. The whole variable domain, remainder taken from reference TRBV7-2 and TRBJ1-5, is GAGVSQSPSNKVTEKGKDVELRCDPISGHTALYWYRQSLGQGLEFLIYFQGNSAPDKSGLPSDRFSAERTGGSVSTLTIQRTQQEDSAVYLCASSSEQGSNQPQHFGDGTRLSIL.

This clonotype showed up many times. The chain carries TRBV7-2 and TRBJ2-7; D remains unclear. The germline gives CDR1 SGHTA, CDR2 FQGNSA. The CDR3 contains 15 residues. V shed 1 base and J shed 5 bases, with 15 bases lying between them. The CDR3 nucleotides are TGTGCCAGCAGCTTAGTTTCCACAGAACCGAACGAGCAGTACTTC. Translated, it gives CASSLVSTEPNEQYF.

CDR3 DNA: TGCGCCAGCAAAGGACAGGGGTTAGTGGGCAGCACCGGGGAGCTGTTTTTT. Its translation is CASKGQGLVGSTGELFF. The chain has TRBV5-1 and TRBJ2-2; TRBD1 matches 9 bases. The V segment lost 6 bases and the J segment 4 bases; nucleotides outside the gene matches: 13. The CDR3 has 17 amino acids. Germline V CDR1 and CDR2: SGHRS, YFSETQ.

This clonotype was seen a few times. This chain joins TRBV5-5 and TRBJ1-2, with D possibly matching TRBD1 (5 bases). V was shortened by 2 bases and J by 7 bases, with 12 bases between the two germline ends. This CDR3 spans 13 amino acids. Germline CDR1 SGHKS, CDR2 YYEKEE (reference sequence). CDR3 in DNA: TGTGCCAGCAGCTTTAGGGGTACGAGTGGCTACACCTTC. Encoded protein: CASSFRGTSGYTF.

The genes are TRBV11-1 and TRBJ1-1; no clear D. The CDR3 spans 15 residues. Trimming pared 5 bases from V and 3 bases from J, leaving 16 bases between. Germline-derived CDR1 and CDR2 are SGHAT and FQDESV (reference sequence). Written as DNA, the CDR3 is TGTGCCAGCAGCCGCCGGATAGGCCATTACACTGAAGCTTTCTTT. Translating it yields CASSRRIGHYTEAFF.

In this sample, this clonotype turned up a few times. The rearrangement uses TRBV3-1 and TRBJ2-1, with D hard to call. Trimming removed 1 base at V and 7 bases at J, with 14 bases between. This CDR3 comprises 15 residues. CDR1 is LGHDT and CDR2 is YNNKEL in the germline V gene (reference sequence). The CDR3 region is CASSQARLARNEQFF. The CDR3 DNA reads TGTGCCAGCAGCCAAGCTCGGTTGGCCCGAAATGAGCAGTTCTTC.

This clonotype was observed at least ten times. CDR3: CASSGHGSNQPQHF. The CDR3 DNA reads as TGTGCCAGTTCGGGACACGGTAGCAATCAGCCCCAGCATTTT. This chain links TRBV6-1 with TRBJ1-5; a weak D match, TRBD1 (6 bases). V was pared by 9 bases and J by 0 bases, with 12 bases between. The CDR3 consists of 14 residues. Germline lookup yields CDR1 MNHNS and CDR2 SASEGT.

This clonotype was detected ten times or more. The rearrangement links TRBV5-6 to TRBJ2-7; D is possibly TRBD1 (6 bases). V was cut by 4 bases and J by 0 bases, with 14 bases left in between. Germline loops: CDR1 SGHDT, CDR2 YYEEEE. This CDR3 is built from 15 residues. The CDR3 loop reads CASSPTTGSSYEQYF. CDR3 DNA: TGTGCCAGCAGCCCAACCACAGGGAGCTCCTACGAGCAGTACTTC.

This clonotype was counted a few times. The J gene is TRBJ2-2, the V gene TRBV7-9; weak D call: TRBD1 (6 bases). Trimming removed 5 bases from V and 3 bases from J, with 13 bases in between. CDR3 length: 15 amino acids. Per germline, CDR1 SEHNR and CDR2 FQNEAQ (reference sequence). As DNA, the CDR3 is TGTGCCAGCAGCGGGGCGACAGGTTACACCGGGGAGCTGTTTTTT. Amino acid sequence: CASSGATGYTGELFF.

This clonotype was picked up one time. The rearrangement links TRBV12-5 to TRBJ2-7, with D possibly being TRBD2 (5 bases). Trimming left V 3 bases short and J 3 bases short, with 15 bases between. The germline gives CDR1 LGHNT, CDR2 FRNRAP. The CDR3 totals 15 residues. The CDR3 DNA reads as TGTGCTAGTGGTTTCCCCCGTAGAGGGTTCTACGAGCAGTACTTC. Translated, it gives CASGFPRRGFYEQYF.

The chain uses TRBV3-1 and TRBJ2-1, with TRBD2 matching over 12 bases. The germline gives CDR1 LGHDT, CDR2 YNNKEL (reference sequence). This CDR3 comprises 19 residues. With V trimmed by 4 bases and J by 0 bases, 10 bases remained unmatched. The CDR3 region is CASSRRLAGVDNSYNEQFF. In DNA, the CDR3 is TGTGCCAGCAGCCGGAGACTAGCGGGGGTCGATAACTCCTACAATGAGCAGTTCTTC.

A few counts support this clonotype. The chain employs TRBV20-1 and TRBJ2-1, with 9 bases aligning to TRBD2. V gave up 6 bases and J gave up 3 bases; unmatched junction bases: 9. Germline CDR1 is DFQATT and CDR2 is SNEGSKA (reference sequence). This CDR3 spans 15 amino acids. CDR3 loop: CSAPSPSGDYNEQFF. CDR3 DNA: TGCAGTGCCCCAAGCCCTAGCGGGGACTACAATGAGCAGTTCTTC.

This clonotype was recorded a few times. V and J are TRBV29-1 and TRBJ1-1, with 8 positions matching TRBD1. V lost 0 bases and J lost 7; bases outside the gene matches: 10. The CDR3 spans 15 residues. Germline loops: CDR1 SQVTM, CDR2 ANQGSEA. This chain's CDR3 is CSVEDRTGPLFEAFF. In DNA form, the CDR3 reads TGCAGCGTTGAAGATCGGACAGGGCCTTTATTTGAAGCTTTCTTT.

The chain couples TRBV4-3 to TRBJ1-5, with D perhaps matching TRBD1 (6 bases). Germline V lookup: CDR1 LGHNA, CDR2 YSLEER. The CDR3 consists of 17 residues. Trimming left V 0 bases short and J 6 bases short, with 18 bases between. The DNA for the CDR3 is TGCGCCAGCAGCCAAGATCGGTTTTACGGGACAAGTCAGCCCCAGCATTTT. It specifies CASSQDRFYGTSQPQHF.

This clonotype turned up a few times. The V gene is TRBV6-6, the J gene TRBJ1-2; 11 bases match TRBD1. Germline loops: CDR1 MNHNY, CDR2 SVGAGI (reference sequence). CDR3 length: 15 residues. V dropped 7 bases and J dropped 5; count of bases not matched to a gene: 9. The CDR3 region has the DNA TGTGCCAGCAATCTATCCGGGACAGGGGGATATGGCTACACCTTC. Its protein product is CASNLSGTGGYGYTF.